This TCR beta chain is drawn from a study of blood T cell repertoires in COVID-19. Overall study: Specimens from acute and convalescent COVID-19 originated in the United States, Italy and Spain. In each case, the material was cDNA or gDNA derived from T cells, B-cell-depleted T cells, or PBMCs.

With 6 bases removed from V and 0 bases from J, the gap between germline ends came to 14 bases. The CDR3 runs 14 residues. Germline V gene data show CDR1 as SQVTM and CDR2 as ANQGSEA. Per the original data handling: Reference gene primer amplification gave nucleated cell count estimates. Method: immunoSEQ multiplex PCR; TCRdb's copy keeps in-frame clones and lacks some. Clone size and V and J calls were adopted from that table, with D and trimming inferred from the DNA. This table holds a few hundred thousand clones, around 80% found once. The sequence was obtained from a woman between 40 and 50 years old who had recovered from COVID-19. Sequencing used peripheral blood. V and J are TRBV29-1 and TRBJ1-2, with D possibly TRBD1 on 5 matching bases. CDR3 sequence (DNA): TGCAGCGTCTTACTTGGGACTTCTAACTATGGCTACACCTTC. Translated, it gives CSVLLGTSNYGYTF.